Following are 6 T cell receptor beta chains from one sample sequenced in a study of breast tumors, draining lymph nodes, adjacent tissues. The lymph nodes were axillary draining lymph nodes from breast cancer patients. TCRdb passed the multiplex PCR reads through MiXCR, listing each CDR3 protein once. The repertoire holds 75,000 to 100,000 distinct CDR3 sequences, roughly 20% seen once, with 2% to 3% in the top ten. Sequencing input: axillary lymph node tissue. The receptors shown here come from a female donor with breast cancer. Some clones in this sample may be carry-over from other donors' samples.

In this sample, this clonotype turned up a few times. The chain links TRBV9 to TRBJ1-1, with 8 bases matching TRBD1. V dropped 2 bases and J dropped 1; count of bases not matched to a gene: 4. This CDR3 has 15 amino acids. Germline V gene sequence: CDR1 SGDLS, CDR2 YYNGEE. DNA for the CDR3: TGTGCCAGCAGCGTGGGGACAGGAAGGAACACTGAAGCTTTCTTT. As protein: CASSVGTGRNTEAFF.

The chain carries TRBV20-1 and TRBJ1-5; D perhaps matches TRBD1 (6 bases). V lost 5 bases to trimming and J lost 3 bases, with 14 bases between them. CDR1 and CDR2 from the germline V gene are DFQATT and SNEGSKA (reference sequence). The CDR3 runs to 14 residues. Written as DNA, the CDR3 is TGCAGTGCTGACAGGAGGTTAGTCAATCAGCCCCAGCATTTT. It encodes CSADRRLVNQPQHF.

This clonotype was seen ten or more times. The chain recombines TRBV10-3 with TRBJ2-7; D unresolved. Trimming took off 2 bases at V and 2 bases at J, with 7 bases between the two ends. This CDR3 contains 13 residues. The germline V gene has CDR1 ENHRY and CDR2 SYGVKD. The CDR3 DNA sequence: TGTGCCATCAGTGAGAACAGTGCCTACGAGCAGTACTTC. It is translated as CAISENSAYEQYF.

The table lists this clonotype with a few counts. The chain uses TRBV4-2 and TRBJ2-2; D may be TRBD1 (5 bases). The V end lost 3 bases, the J end lost 2 bases, and 13 bases lay between the germline ends. CDR1 is LGHNA, CDR2 YNFKEQ, per germline. The CDR3 runs 16 residues. CDR3 coding DNA: TGTGCCAGCAGCCATTTGGCAGGGCTAAACACCGGGGAGCTGTTTTTT. It encodes CASSHLAGLNTGELFF.

This clonotype was counted many times. The V call is TRBV7-2, the J call TRBJ2-7, with 8 bases lining up with TRBD1. Germline assignment: CDR1 SGHTA and CDR2 FQGNSA. V lost 0 bases to trimming and J lost 4 bases; unmatched junction nucleotides: 5. CDR3 length: 15 amino acids. The CDR3 reads CASSLAGQVRYEQYF. The CDR3 DNA reads TGTGCCAGCAGCTTAGCGGGACAGGTCCGATACGAGCAGTACTTC.

A remark on this clonotype: A much larger clone differs by one base, so this may be a read error. The V gene is TRBV6-2 or TRBV6-3, the J gene TRBJ2-1, with D unclear. There are 13 residues in the CDR3. Germline CDR1 and CDR2: MNHEY and SVGEGT. The CDR3, as DNA: TGTGCCAGCAGTTACCGAGCGTACAATGAGCAGCTCTTC. Translated: CASSYRAYNEQLF.